This TCR beta chain appears in the sequencing data of a study of cytomegalovirus exposure and HLA in healthy donors. A word on this clone: The target antigen is unknown.

The PCR contained 60 Vbeta and 13 Jbeta primers. Repertoires were generated with immunoSEQ multiplex PCR, while TCRdb's copy carries only in-frame clones and drops some. The table lists about 180,000 clones, approximately 84% of them singletons. V shed 4 bases, J shed 4 bases, and the junction held 8 bases outside the gene matches. The germline gives CDR1 SGHRS, CDR2 YFSETQ. The CDR3 is 15 residues long. Study-wide points: In a later analysis, productive TCRs from donors in an Asian-associated ancestry cluster reportedly carried fewer N-insertions than the cohort mean. A later analysis linked a missense variant in DCLRE1C to the trimming of TCR beta V and J genes. The authors listed around 150 TCR beta chains as cytomegalovirus-associated.

The J gene is TRBJ2-1, the V gene TRBV5-1; 7 bases line up with TRBD2. Sequenced sample: PBMCs. This receptor was identified in a girl aged 5-17 years in good health and CMV-seropositive. This CDR3 is CASSPGGRAYNEQFF. The CDR3 bases are TGCGCCAGCAGCCCAGGAGGGAGGGCATACAATGAGCAGTTCTTC.